Below, one T cell receptor (beta chain) is given with its context. Its cognate antigen is unknown. This record comes from a study of T cell responses to AZD1222 COVID-19 vaccine. Findings of the study overall: CD4 TCRs covered the whole spike, strongest at regions 160-218 and 743-854. Reportedly, nearly half of unique spike TCRs recognized epitopes outside B.1.351/B.1.1.7 mutations. Clonal diversity may have been underestimated in mostly white British donors. No repertoire was sampled before or during the peak T cell response, only after it.

Sequencing used immunoSEQ multiplex PCR; TCRdb keeps in-frame clones, though not all of them. The sample includes around 89,000 clones, 75% to 90% seen only once; the top ten take roughly 5%. The material was peripheral blood, obtained 28 days after the second AZD1222 dose. This TCR came from an adult who received the AZD1222 COVID-19 vaccine.

The chain's CDR3 is CASTQGGHSNQPQHF. As DNA, the CDR3 is TGTGCCAGCACACAAGGCGGTCATAGCAATCAGCCCCAGCATTTT. The chain has TRBV28 and TRBJ1-5; no reliable D call. There are 15 residues in the CDR3. The ends were cut back, 7 bases at V and 0 bases at J, with 13 bases in the middle. Germline CDR1 MDHEN, CDR2 SYDVKM. Combining the CDR3 with reference TRBV28 and TRBJ1-5 gives the whole variable domain DVKVTQSSRYLVKRTGEKVFLECVQDMDHENMFWYRQDPGLGLRLIYFSYDVKMKEKGDIPEGYSVSREKKERFSLILESASTNQTSMYLCASTQGGHSNQPQHFGDGTRLSIL.